These 32 T cell receptor beta chains were sequenced from one sample in a study of Graves' ophthalmopathy and Graves' hyperthyroidism. For repertoire sequencing, the TCR beta CDR3 regions were amplified from RNA transcripts. First-round RT-PCR employed HTBI primers, with a second-round multiplex PCR after it. In TCRdb, the multiplex PCR reads were re-called with MiXCR into one record per CDR3 protein. The profile shows under 400,000 distinct CDR3 sequences, 15% to 20% of them singletons. Sequencing was done on a sample of peripheral blood. The source of these receptors is an adult man with Graves' ophthalmopathy.

This clonotype was counted ten times or more. The gene calls are TRBV28 and TRBJ2-2; possible D gene TRBD1, 5 bases. V was pared by 5 bases and J by 6 bases, with 19 bases between. Germline assignment: CDR1 MDHEN and CDR2 SYDVKM. CDR3 size: 16 residues. CDR3 loop: CASSQGSGSTAGELFF. In DNA form, the CDR3 reads TGTGCCAGCAGTCAGGGCTCCGGGTCGACGGCCGGGGAGCTGTTTTTT.

This clonotype was picked up a small number of times. The chain combines TRBV6-1 with TRBJ1-5, with D tentatively TRBD1 (5 bases). Trimming took 3 bases from V and 10 from J, leaving 22 bases between them. There are 16 residues in the CDR3. CDR1 and CDR2 from the germline V gene are MNHNS and SASEGT. For the CDR3, the DNA is TGTGCCAGCAGTGACCGTGGGCAGCTGGGGCTGATACCCCAGCATTTT. It is translated as CASSDRGQLGLIPQHF.

With respect to this clonotype: Lacking the conserved final phenylalanine or tryptophan, this CDR3 likely reflects a read error. This chain connects TRBV12-3 or TRBV12-4 to TRBJ2-7; D possibly corresponds to TRBD1 (5 bases). The CDR3 has 12 amino acids. The ends were cut back, 6 bases at V and 0 bases at J, with 6 bases in the middle. The CDR3: CASRGDSYEQYL. The DNA for the CDR3 is TGTGCCAGCAGAGGGGACTCCTACGAGCAGTACCTC.

This clonotype came up many times. J is TRBJ2-7 and V is TRBV6-5, with no clear D. Trimming left V 6 bases short and J 1 base short, with 13 bases between. This CDR3 has 14 residues. Germline loops: CDR1 MNHEY, CDR2 SVGAGI. Here the CDR3 reads CASSTPPGSYEQYF. The CDR3 DNA reads TGTGCCAGCAGCACTCCCCCCGGGTCCTACGAGCAGTACTTC.

This clonotype was counted many times. This rearrangement joins TRBV29-1 to TRBJ1-2, with no clear D. Germline V gene lookup returns CDR1 SQVTM and CDR2 ANQGSEA. V lost 7 bases and J lost 4, with 10 bases in between. The CDR3 consists of 11 residues. The CDR3 loop reads CSGLDGYGYTF. The CDR3 DNA reads TGCAGCGGTTTGGACGGCTATGGCTACACCTTC.

This clonotype was seen ten or more times. The chain combines TRBV2 with TRBJ1-2, with a weak D call TRBD1 (5 bases). This CDR3 has 13 residues. Trimming shortened V by 6 bases and J by 4 bases, and 12 bases separated the two germline ends. Germline CDR1 reads SNHLY; CDR2 reads FYNNEI. CDR3 region: CASRRSQGYGYTF. Here the CDR3 DNA reads TGTGCCAGCAGGAGGAGCCAGGGCTATGGCTACACCTTC.

This clonotype was seen repeatedly, ten times or more. The chain uses TRBV19 and TRBJ1-2; TRBD1 matches at 7 bases. V was clipped by 5 bases and J by 2 bases; unmatched bases: 11. Germline assignment: CDR1 LNHDA and CDR2 SQIVND (reference sequence). This CDR3 region has 16 residues. Written as DNA, the CDR3 is TGTGCCAGTAGTCCAACAGGGGACCCAACAAACTATGGCTACACCTTC. Its protein product is CASSPTGDPTNYGYTF.

This clonotype was counted many times. The rearrangement uses TRBV6-5 and TRBJ2-5; 10 bases fit TRBD2. V shed 7 bases and J 1 base; nucleotides not matched to a gene: 9. The CDR3 length is 16 residues. CDR1 MNHEY and CDR2 SVGAGI come from the germline V gene. The CDR3 loop reads CASTFLSGGGQETQYF. The CDR3, as DNA: TGTGCCAGCACGTTCCTAAGCGGGGGGGGCCAAGAGACCCAGTACTTC.

Of note for this clonotype: This may be a read error, as it is one base from a much larger clone. The CDR3 protein is CASSQRQGTRMTEAFF. CDR3 bases: TGCGCCAGCAGCCAACGTCAAGGGACAAGGATGACTGAAGCTTTCTTT. The chain combines TRBV4-1 with TRBJ1-1, with a tentative D call TRBD1 (6 bases). This CDR3 is 16 amino acids long. V lost 2 bases, J lost 5 bases, and 18 bases lay in between. Germline CDR1 is MGHRA and CDR2 is YSYEKL.

This clonotype occurred many times. The chain joins TRBV20-1 to TRBJ1-1; unclear D gene. The V gene lost 2 bases and the J gene lost 1 base, with 8 bases spanning the gap. The CDR3 extends over 13 amino acids. Per the germline V gene, CDR1 is DFQATT and CDR2 is SNEGSKA (reference sequence). As DNA, the CDR3 is TGCAGTGCTAGATGGACGGCGAACACTGAAGCTTTCTTT. The encoded protein is CSARWTANTEAFF.

This clonotype was seen repeatedly, ten times or more. The rearrangement uses TRBV10-1 and TRBJ2-7; D unresolved. The CDR3 totals 14 residues. V was clipped by 0 bases and J by 4 bases, with 10 bases between them. Germline V gene lookup returns CDR1 WNHNN and CDR2 SYGVQD (reference sequence). The CDR3 coding sequence is TGCGCCAGCAGTGAGTCGGGTCGGAATTACGAGCAGTACTTC. It yields the protein CASSESGRNYEQYF.

This clonotype was seen ten or more times. This rearrangement joins TRBV12-3 or TRBV12-4 to TRBJ2-7; the D call may be TRBD1 or TRBD2 (5 bases each). This CDR3 has 15 residues. V lost 5 bases and J lost 5, with 19 bases in between. CDR3 protein: CASSLGTAHWDEQYF. The CDR3 DNA sequence: TGTGCCAGCAGTCTCGGGACCGCCCATTGGGACGAGCAGTACTTC.

The chain combines TRBV6-1 with TRBJ1-1; 7 bases agree with TRBD1. From germline, CDR1 is MNHNS and CDR2 SASEGT. V trimming: 6 bases; J trimming: 5 bases; junction bases outside the gene matches: 9. The CDR3 totals 14 residues. CDR3 protein: CASRKDRPYTEAFF. Here the CDR3 DNA reads TGTGCCAGCAGGAAGGACAGGCCTTATACTGAAGCTTTCTTT.

Ten or more counts support this clonotype. The chain links TRBV7-2 to TRBJ1-1, with D possibly TRBD1 on 5 matching bases. Trimming took 5 bases from V and 6 from J, leaving 16 bases between them. This CDR3 has 14 amino acids. Germline V gene lookup returns CDR1 SGHTA and CDR2 FQGNSA. CDR3 residues: CASSLGGAVPEAFF. For the CDR3, the DNA is TGTGCCAGCAGCCTAGGTGGGGCAGTCCCTGAAGCTTTCTTT.

This clonotype was counted between two and nine times. The CDR3 DNA follows: TGTGCCAGCAGTTTAACGGGACAGGGGGGAGGTGGCTACACCTTC. As protein: CASSLTGQGGGGYTF. The V gene is TRBV27, the J gene TRBJ1-2; 11 nucleotides align to TRBD1. This CDR3 has 15 residues. Trimming took 2 bases from V and 7 from J; bases not matched to a gene: 6. Germline loops: CDR1 MNHEY, CDR2 SMNVEV (reference sequence).

This clonotype was found many times. This sequence joins TRBV20-1 and TRBJ1-1; D is possibly TRBD1 (5 bases). The germline CDR1 and CDR2 sequences are DFQATT and SNEGSKA (reference sequence). The CDR3 runs to 13 residues. V was shortened by 6 bases and J by 3 bases, with 14 bases between the two germline ends. The CDR3 DNA reads as TGCAGTGCACTGGACACCCTCTACACTGAAGCTTTCTTT. Translation: CSALDTLYTEAFF.

The chain couples TRBV6-2 or TRBV6-3 to TRBJ1-5; D uncertain. The germline CDR1 and CDR2 sequences are MNHEY and SVGEGT. V lost 7 bases and J 0 bases, leaving 10 bases between the germline ends. The CDR3 is made up of 14 amino acids. The CDR3 coding sequence is TGTGCCAGCACCGATGCTGATAGCAATCAGCCCCAGCATTTT. Its translation is CASTDADSNQPQHF.

The V and J genes are TRBV6-1 and TRBJ2-2; D not resolved. Per germline, CDR1 MNHNS and CDR2 SASEGT. The length of the CDR3 is 15 residues. V was trimmed by 2 bases and J by 0 bases, leaving 7 bases between them. CDR3 sequence: CASSEWQPNTGELFF. Written as DNA, the CDR3 is TGTGCCAGCAGTGAATGGCAGCCGAACACCGGGGAGCTGTTTTTT.

This clonotype was observed many times. The chain joins TRBV12-3 or TRBV12-4 to TRBJ1-5; 9 bases agree with TRBD1. With V trimmed by 6 bases and J by 3 bases, 6 bases remained unmatched. This CDR3 has 15 residues. CDR3 loop: CASRRTGVDNQPQHF. The CDR3 nucleotides read TGTGCCAGCAGAAGGACAGGGGTCGACAATCAGCCCCAGCATTTT.

The chain combines TRBV6-1 with TRBJ2-7; possibly TRBD1 or TRBD2 for D (5 bases each). This CDR3 contains 15 residues. Trimming cost V 7 bases and J 0 bases, with 16 bases left between them. Per the germline V gene, CDR1 is MNHNS and CDR2 is SASEGT. CDR3 nucleotides: TGTGCCAGCAACCGAGGGACCGCAAGCTCCTACGAGCAGTACTTC. Protein: CASNRGTASSYEQYF.

This clonotype was recorded many times. V usage is TRBV11-2 and J usage is TRBJ2-5, with D possibly matching TRBD2 (6 bases). The CDR3 is made up of 16 amino acids. V lost 5 bases to trimming and J lost 0 bases, with 16 bases between them. Germline lookup yields CDR1 SGHAT and CDR2 FQNNGV. CDR3 coding DNA: TGTGCCAGCAGCCCCCGGTGGTGGGGGGACCAAGAGACCCAGTACTTC. Its protein is CASSPRWWGDQETQYF.

The table lists this clonotype with many counts. The CDR3 region is CASSPRVGEAFF. The CDR3 region has the DNA TGTGCCAGCAGTCCCAGGGTCGGTGAAGCTTTCTTT. This chain joins TRBV28 and TRBJ1-1, with D possibly TRBD1 on 5 matching bases. Germline values: CDR1 MDHEN, CDR2 SYDVKM. The CDR3 runs 12 residues. Trimming took off 5 bases at V and 7 bases at J, with 11 bases between the two ends.

This clonotype has at least ten counts. The chain couples TRBV11-2 to TRBJ2-5, with D unclear. Trimming pared 5 bases from V and 2 bases from J, leaving 6 bases between. Per the germline V gene, CDR1 is SGHAT and CDR2 is FQNNGV. The CDR3 spans 12 residues. The CDR3 DNA sequence: TGTGCCAGCAGCCGACAACAAGAGACCCAGTACTTC. As protein: CASSRQQETQYF. The full variable domain, rest sourced from reference TRBV11-2 and TRBJ2-5, is EAGVAQSPRYKIIEKRQSVAFWCNPISGHATLYWYQQILGQGPKLLIQFQNNGVVDDSQLPKDRFSAERLKGVDSTLKIQPAKLEDSAVYLCASSRQQETQYFGPGTRLLVL.

This clonotype has a count of ten or more. This chain links TRBV15 with TRBJ2-6; TRBD1 matches at 9 bases. Germline V gene sequence: CDR1 LNHNV, CDR2 YYDKDF (reference sequence). CDR3 length equals 19 residues. The V segment lost 5 bases and the J segment 2 bases; nucleotides outside the gene matches: 13. CDR3 loop: CATSALPGTGSTGANVLTF. CDR3 coding DNA: TGTGCCACCAGCGCCCTGCCCGGGACAGGGAGTACTGGGGCCAACGTCCTGACTTTC.

This clonotype showed up many times. This sequence joins TRBV11-1 and TRBJ1-1; 11 bases match TRBD1. Germline V lookup: CDR1 SGHAT, CDR2 FQDESV (reference sequence). CDR3 size: 17 residues. Trimming removed 4 bases from V and 1 base from J; junction bases left unmatched: 8. The CDR3 DNA is TGTGCCAGCAGCTGTGGACAGGGGGCGTGTGAGAACACTGAAGCTTTCTTT. Translation: CASSCGQGACENTEAFF.

This clonotype was seen ten or more times. The chain carries TRBV30 and TRBJ1-6, with no clear D. The ends were cut back, 4 bases at V and 7 bases at J, with 17 bases in the middle. The CDR3 consists of 15 residues. The V gene's germline CDR1 is GTSNPN and CDR2 SVGIG (reference sequence). CDR3: CAWNPVRGENSPLHF. CDR3 nucleotide sequence: TGTGCCTGGAACCCCGTTCGCGGGGAAAATTCACCCCTCCACTTT.

This clonotype was counted ten times or more. The V and J genes are TRBV7-2 and TRBJ2-5; D is perhaps TRBD2 (5 bases). The CDR3 loop spans 13 amino acids. Looked up from germline, CDR1 is SGHTA and CDR2 is FQGNSA. Trimming removed 3 bases from V and 5 bases from J, with 10 bases in between. The CDR3 loop reads CASSFGVLETQYF. The CDR3, as DNA: TGTGCCAGCAGCTTCGGGGTTTTGGAGACCCAGTACTTC.

This clonotype was recorded many times. The chain uses TRBV24-1 and TRBJ2-5; 9 bases match TRBD1. Germline V gene sequence: CDR1 KGHDR, CDR2 SFDVKD. With V trimmed by 6 bases and J by 0 bases, 4 bases remained unmatched. The CDR3 runs 15 residues. Written as DNA, the CDR3 is TGTGCCACCAGTCCGGGACAGGGCTACCAAGAGACCCAGTACTTC. Protein: CATSPGQGYQETQYF.

This clonotype was counted at least ten times. The chain uses TRBV19 and TRBJ2-2; the D gene is possibly TRBD2 (6 bases). Germline CDR1 is LNHDA and CDR2 is SQIVND (reference sequence). V dropped 3 bases and J dropped 4 bases, with 15 bases sitting between them. The CDR3 sequence is 16 residues long. This chain's CDR3 is CASSIPGLLSTGELFF. CDR3 nucleotide sequence: TGTGCCAGTAGTATTCCAGGACTACTAAGCACCGGGGAGCTGTTTTTT.

This clonotype was observed at least ten times. The rearrangement joins TRBV20-1 to TRBJ1-1, with a weak D call TRBD1 (6 bases). The CDR3 extends over 11 amino acids. The germline V and J ends were trimmed by 7 bases and 7 bases, with 13 bases remaining between them. The V gene's germline CDR1 is DFQATT and CDR2 SNEGSKA (reference sequence). In DNA, the CDR3 is TGCAGTGAAAAGAACAGGGATGAAGCTTTCTTT. It codes for CSEKNRDEAFF.

This clonotype came up many times. V usage is TRBV6-1 and J usage is TRBJ1-2; D gene uncertain. The CDR3 has 17 residues. Deletions cut 2 bases from V and 1 base from J, with 17 bases between. The germline CDR1 and CDR2 sequences are MNHNS and SASEGT. CDR3 region: CASSEYFGETLNYGYTF. The CDR3 DNA sequence: TGTGCCAGCAGTGAATATTTCGGGGAGACCCTTAACTATGGCTACACCTTC.

This clonotype was observed many times. The rearrangement joins TRBV6-5 to TRBJ2-5; perhaps TRBD2 as D (5 bases). The germline CDR1 and CDR2 sequences are MNHEY and SVGAGI. The CDR3 contains 15 residues. V gave up 4 bases and J gave up 5 bases, with 17 bases separating them. The CDR3 region is CASSLGAAVRETQYF. The CDR3 DNA is TGTGCCAGCAGTTTAGGAGCGGCCGTCCGGGAGACCCAGTACTTC.